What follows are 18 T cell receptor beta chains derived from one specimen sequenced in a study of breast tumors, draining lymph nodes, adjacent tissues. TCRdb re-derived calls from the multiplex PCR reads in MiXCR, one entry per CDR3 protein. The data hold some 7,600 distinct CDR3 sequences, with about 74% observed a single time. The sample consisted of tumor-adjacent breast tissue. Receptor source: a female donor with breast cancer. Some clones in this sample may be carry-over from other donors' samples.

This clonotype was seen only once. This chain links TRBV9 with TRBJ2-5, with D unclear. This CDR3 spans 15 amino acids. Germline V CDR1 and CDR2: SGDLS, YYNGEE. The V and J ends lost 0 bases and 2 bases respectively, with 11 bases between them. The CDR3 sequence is CASSVGSGLQETQYF. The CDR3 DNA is TGTGCCAGCAGCGTAGGATCAGGTCTTCAAGAGACCCAGTACTTC.

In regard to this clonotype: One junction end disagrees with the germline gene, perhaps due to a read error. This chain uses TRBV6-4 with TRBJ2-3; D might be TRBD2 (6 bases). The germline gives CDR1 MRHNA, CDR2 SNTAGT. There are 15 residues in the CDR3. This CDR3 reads CGSSEFVAALDTQYF. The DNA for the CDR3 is TGTGGCAGCAGTGAGTTCGTAGCGGCGTTAGATACGCAGTATTTT.

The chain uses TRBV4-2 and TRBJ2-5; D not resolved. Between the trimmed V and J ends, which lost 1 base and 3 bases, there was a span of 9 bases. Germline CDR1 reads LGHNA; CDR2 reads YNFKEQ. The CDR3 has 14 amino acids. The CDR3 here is CASSQALGKETQYF. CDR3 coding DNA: TGTGCCAGCAGCCAAGCCCTAGGTAAAGAGACCCAGTACTTC.

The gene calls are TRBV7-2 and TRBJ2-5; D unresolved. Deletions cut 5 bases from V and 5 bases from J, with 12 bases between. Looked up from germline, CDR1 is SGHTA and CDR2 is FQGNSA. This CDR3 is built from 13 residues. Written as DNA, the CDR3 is TGTGCCAGCAGCCCACCCGGGCCCGAGACCCAGTACTTC. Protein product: CASSPPGPETQYF.

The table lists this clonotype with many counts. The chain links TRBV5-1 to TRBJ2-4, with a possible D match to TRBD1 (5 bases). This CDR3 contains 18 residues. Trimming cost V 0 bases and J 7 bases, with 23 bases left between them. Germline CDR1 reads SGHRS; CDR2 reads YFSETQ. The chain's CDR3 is CASSLVGQASSAGNIQYF. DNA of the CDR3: TGCGCCAGCAGCTTGGTTGGTCAGGCCTCGTCAGCAGGGAACATTCAGTACTTC. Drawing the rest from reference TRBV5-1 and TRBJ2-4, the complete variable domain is KAGVTQTPRYLIKTRGQQVTLSCSPISGHRSVSWYQQTPGQGLQFLFEYFSETQRNKGNFPGRFSGRQFSNSRSEMNVSTLELGDSALYLCASSLVGQASSAGNIQYFGAGTRLSVL.

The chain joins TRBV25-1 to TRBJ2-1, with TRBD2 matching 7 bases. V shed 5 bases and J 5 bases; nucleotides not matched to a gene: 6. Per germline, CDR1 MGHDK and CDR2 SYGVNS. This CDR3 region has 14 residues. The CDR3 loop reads CASSFGTNHNEQFF. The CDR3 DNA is TGTGCCAGCAGTTTCGGGACTAACCACAATGAGCAGTTCTTC. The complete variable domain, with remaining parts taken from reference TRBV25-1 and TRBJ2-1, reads EADIYQTPRYLVIGTGKKITLECSQTMGHDKMYWYQQDPGMELHLIHYSYGVNSTEKGDLSSESTVSRIRTEHFPLTLESARPSHTSQYLCASSFGTNHNEQFFGPGTRLTVL.

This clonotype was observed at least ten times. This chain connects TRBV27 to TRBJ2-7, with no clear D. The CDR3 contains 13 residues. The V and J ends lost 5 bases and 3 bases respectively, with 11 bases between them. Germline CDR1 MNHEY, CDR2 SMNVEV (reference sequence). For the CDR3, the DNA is TGTGCCAGCAGTCAAAAGAGCTACTACGAGCAGTACTTC. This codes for CASSQKSYYEQYF.

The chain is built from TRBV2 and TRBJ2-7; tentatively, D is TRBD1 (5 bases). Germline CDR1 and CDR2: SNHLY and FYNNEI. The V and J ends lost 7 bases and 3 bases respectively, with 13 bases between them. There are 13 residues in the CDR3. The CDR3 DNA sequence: TGTGCCAGCAACCAGGACACAGACTACGAGCAGTACTTC. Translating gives CASNQDTDYEQYF. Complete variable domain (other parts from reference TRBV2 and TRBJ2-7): EPEVTQTPSHQVTQMGQEVILRCVPISNHLYFYWYRQILGQKVEFLVSFYNNEISEKSEIFDDQFSVERPDGSNFTLKIRSTKLEDSAMYFCASNQDTDYEQYFGPGTRLTVT.

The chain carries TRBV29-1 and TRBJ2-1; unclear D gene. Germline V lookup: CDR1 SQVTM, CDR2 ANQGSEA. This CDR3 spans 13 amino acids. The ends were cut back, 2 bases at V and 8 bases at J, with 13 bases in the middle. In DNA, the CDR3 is TGCAGCGTTGAATTGCCTAACCGGGATGAGCAGTTCTTC. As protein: CSVELPNRDEQFF.

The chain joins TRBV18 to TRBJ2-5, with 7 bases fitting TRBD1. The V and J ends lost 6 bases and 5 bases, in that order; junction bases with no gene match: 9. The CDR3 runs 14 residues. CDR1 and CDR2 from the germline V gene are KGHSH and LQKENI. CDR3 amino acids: CASSEDRVKETQYF. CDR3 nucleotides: TGTGCCAGCTCGGAAGACAGGGTGAAGGAGACCCAGTACTTC.

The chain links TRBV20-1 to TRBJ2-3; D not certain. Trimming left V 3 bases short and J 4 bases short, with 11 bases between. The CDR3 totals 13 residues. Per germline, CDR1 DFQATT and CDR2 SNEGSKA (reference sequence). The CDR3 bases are TGCAGTGCTAGGGGTAGTGTTGCAGATACGCAGTATTTT. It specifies CSARGSVADTQYF.

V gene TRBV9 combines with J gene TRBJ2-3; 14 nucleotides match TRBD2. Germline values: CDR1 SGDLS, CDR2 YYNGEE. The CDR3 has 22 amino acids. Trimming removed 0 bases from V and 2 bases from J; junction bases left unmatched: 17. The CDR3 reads CASSVVREDRLAGGRNTDTQYF. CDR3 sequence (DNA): TGTGCCAGCAGCGTAGTAAGAGAAGACCGACTAGCGGGGGGGCGGAACACAGATACGCAGTATTTT.

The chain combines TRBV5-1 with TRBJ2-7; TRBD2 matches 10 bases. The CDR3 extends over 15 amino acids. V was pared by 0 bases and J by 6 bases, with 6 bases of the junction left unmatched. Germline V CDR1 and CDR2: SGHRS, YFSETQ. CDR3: CASSLELAGGSEQYF. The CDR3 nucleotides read TGCGCCAGCAGCTTGGAGTTAGCGGGAGGTTCCGAGCAGTACTTC. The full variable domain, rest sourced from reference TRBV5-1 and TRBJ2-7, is KAGVTQTPRYLIKTRGQQVTLSCSPISGHRSVSWYQQTPGQGLQFLFEYFSETQRNKGNFPGRFSGRQFSNSRSEMNVSTLELGDSALYLCASSLELAGGSEQYFGPGTRLTVT.

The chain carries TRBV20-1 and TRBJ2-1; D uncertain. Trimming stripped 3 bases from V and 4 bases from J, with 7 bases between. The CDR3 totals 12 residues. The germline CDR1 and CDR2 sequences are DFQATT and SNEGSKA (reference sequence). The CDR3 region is CSASRLYNEQFF. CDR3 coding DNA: TGCAGTGCTAGTAGACTTTACAATGAGCAGTTCTTC.

CDR3 sequence: CASRDSSSYNSPLHF. CDR3 nucleotides: TGTGCCAGCAGGGACAGTAGCTCCTATAATTCACCCCTCCACTTT. The chain couples TRBV27 to TRBJ1-6, with a tentative D call TRBD1 (6 bases). V was trimmed by 6 bases and J by 0 bases, leaving 9 bases between them. Germline loops: CDR1 MNHEY, CDR2 SMNVEV (reference sequence). The CDR3 is 15 amino acids.

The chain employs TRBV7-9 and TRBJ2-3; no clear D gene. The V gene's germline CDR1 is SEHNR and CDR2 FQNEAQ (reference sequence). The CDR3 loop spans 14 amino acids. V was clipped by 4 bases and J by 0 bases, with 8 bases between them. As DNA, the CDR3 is TGTGCCAGCAGCTCACCGGACAGCACAGATACGCAGTATTTT. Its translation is CASSSPDSTDTQYF.

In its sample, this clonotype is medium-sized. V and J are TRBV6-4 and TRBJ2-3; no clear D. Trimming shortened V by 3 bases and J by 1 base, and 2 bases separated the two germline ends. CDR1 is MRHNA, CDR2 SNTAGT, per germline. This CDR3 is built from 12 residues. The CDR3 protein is CASSEGTDTQYF. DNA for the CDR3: TGTGCCAGCAGTGAGGGCACAGATACGCAGTATTTT.

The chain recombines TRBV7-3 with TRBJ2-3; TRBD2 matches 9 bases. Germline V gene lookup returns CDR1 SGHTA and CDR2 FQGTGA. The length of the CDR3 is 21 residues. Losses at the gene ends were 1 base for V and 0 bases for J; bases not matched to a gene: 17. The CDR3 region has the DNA TGTGCCAGCAGCTTAAGACAAGCCGAGGGAGCGGGAGGTTCCAGCACAGATACGCAGTATTTT. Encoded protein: CASSLRQAEGAGGSSTDTQYF.